The text below deals with one T cell receptor beta chain. The antigen remains unidentified. This specimen comes from a study of response to subunit inactivated influenza vaccine. The CDR3 runs to 17 residues. V trimming: 6 bases; J trimming: 1 base; junction bases outside the gene matches: 12. Germline CDR1 is ENHRY and CDR2 is SYGVKD. General study results and limits: Authors suggested each seasonal flu vaccination may recruit only limited numbers of new T cells.

TCRdb re-analysed the RT-PCR reads in MiXCR, keeping a single row per CDR3 protein. The data show roughly 700,000 distinct CDR3 sequences, approximately 15% seen once. This specimen consisted of PBMCs from blood, obtained 14 to 15 days before vaccination. This chain uses TRBV10-3 with TRBJ2-3; 8 nucleotides line up with TRBD2. The sequence was obtained from a man between 50 and 59 years old who received an inactivated influenza vaccine. CDR3 in DNA: TGTGCCATCAGCCCCTGGTATAGCGGGGACCGCACAGATACGCAGTATTTT. Its protein is CAISPWYSGDRTDTQYF.